The sequence of this TCR beta chain was determined in a study of CD8 T cells in ankylosing spondylitis. Findings and caveats of the study: Characteristic of ankylosing spondylitis blood, it appeared, was a TCR beta motif comprising several highly homologous variants. It was reported that disease-linked clones were significantly enriched in matched ankylosing spondylitis synovial fluid.

This CDR3 is 12 amino acids long. Trimming cost V 7 bases and J 5 bases, with 10 bases left between them. Quantitative 5'-RACE was performed with molecular barcodes, and it yielded the TCR beta libraries. TCRdb re-derived calls from the 5' RACE reads in MiXCR, one entry per CDR3 protein. The sample records roughly 280,000 distinct CDR3 sequences, 20% being singletons. This clonotype has more than one count but fewer than ten. The antigen is undetermined. The source of this sequence is a male donor with ankylosing spondylitis or in good health (not recorded which). The specimen sequenced was blood, either unsorted or a sorted T cell fraction (not recorded which). The chain uses TRBV12-3 or TRBV12-4 and TRBJ2-3; perhaps TRBD2 as D (6 bases). The chain's CDR3 is CASTLGGDTQYF. The CDR3 region has the DNA TGTGCCAGCACCCTGGGAGGAGATACGCAGTATTTT.